A single sample is the source of the 9 T cell receptor beta chains below, sequenced in a study of cytomegalovirus exposure and HLA in healthy donors. PCR employed 60 Vbeta and 13 Jbeta primers. The repertoire was sequenced with immunoSEQ multiplex PCR; TCRdb's copy has only in-frame clones and lacks some. Among about 220,000 clones listed, approximately 80% were seen once. The sample taken for sequencing was PBMCs. These TCRs come from a boy between 2 and 15 years old in good health and CMV-seronegative.

The chain recombines TRBV14 with TRBJ1-4; D is ambiguous. The CDR3 has 15 amino acids. Germline V gives CDR1 SGHDN, CDR2 FVKESK. Trimming removed 4 bases at V and 4 bases at J, with 13 bases between. The CDR3 DNA follows: TGTGCCAGCAGCCGGAGAAGAATGGGTAATGAAAAACTGTTTTTT. Its translation: CASSRRRMGNEKLFF.

A single count supports this clone. The chain has TRBV13 and TRBJ2-1; 12 bases are a match to TRBD2. The CDR3 length is 15 residues. J gave up 8 bases and V 3 bases, and 5 bases lay outside the gene matches. Germline lookup yields CDR1 PRHDT and CDR2 FYEKMQ (reference sequence). The CDR3 is CASSLASGGGDEQFF. The CDR3 DNA reads as TGTGCCAGCAGCTTGGCTAGCGGGGGGGGTGATGAGCAGTTCTTC.

The chain joins TRBV2 to TRBJ1-5; tentative D call: TRBD1 (6 bases). This CDR3 is 13 amino acids long. Between the trimmed V and J ends, which lost 3 bases and 11 bases, there was a span of 14 bases. CDR1 and CDR2 (germline): SNHLY, FYNNEI. The CDR3 sequence: CASSDRQATAQHF. CDR3 DNA sequence: TGTGCCAGCAGTGACAGACAGGCTACAGCCCAGCATTTT. Based on the CDR3 plus reference TRBV2 and TRBJ1-5, the full variable domain is EPEVTQTPSHQVTQMGQEVILRCVPISNHLYFYWYRQILGQKVEFLVSFYNNEISEKSEIFDDQFSVERPDGSNFTLKIRSTKLEDSAMYFCASSDRQATAQHFGDGTRLSIL.

The J gene is TRBJ2-3, the V gene TRBV13, with TRBD2 identical over 8 bases. Germline V CDR1 and CDR2: PRHDT, FYEKMQ (reference sequence). Trimming at V came to 5 bases and at J to 1 base, leaving 5 bases not matched to a gene. This CDR3 region has 15 residues. This chain's CDR3 is CASSGRSGGTDTQYF. The CDR3 DNA reads TGTGCCAGCAGCGGCCGTAGCGGGGGCACAGATACGCAGTATTTT.

The chain has TRBV5-5 and TRBJ1-2; TRBD1 agrees at 7 bases. Losses at the gene ends were 6 bases for V and 5 bases for J; bases not matched to a gene: 7. The CDR3 contains 13 residues. Germline V gene data show CDR1 as SGHKS and CDR2 as YYEKEE (reference sequence). This chain's CDR3 is CASNDRVVYGYTF. The CDR3 DNA reads TGTGCCAGCAATGACAGGGTAGTTTATGGCTACACCTTC.

The V and J genes are TRBV18 and TRBJ2-7; unclear D gene. This CDR3 region has 12 residues. The germline V gene encodes CDR1 KGHSH and CDR2 LQKENI. The V end lost 4 bases, the J end lost 3 bases, and 7 bases lay between the germline ends. For the CDR3, the DNA is TGTGCCAGCTCACTTGTAGACTACGAGCAGTACTTC. Translated, it gives CASSLVDYEQYF.

The CDR3 reads CASSPRAGISSYEQYF. The CDR3 bases are TGCGCCAGCAGCCCCAGAGCGGGGATAAGCTCCTACGAGCAGTACTTC. The chain couples TRBV5-1 to TRBJ2-7; TRBD2 agrees at 7 bases. The CDR3 spans 16 residues. Germline V gene sequence: CDR1 SGHRS, CDR2 YFSETQ. Unmatched junction bases numbered 10, after V lost 4 bases and J lost 0 bases.

The chain uses TRBV12-5 and TRBJ1-5, with 7 bases matching TRBD1. Germline V gene data show CDR1 as LGHNT and CDR2 as FRNRAP. The CDR3 runs 16 residues. Trimming took 0 bases from V and 7 from J; bases not matched to a gene: 9. CDR3 residues: CASGLVPPQGSQPQHF. CDR3 DNA sequence: TGTGCTAGTGGTTTGGTCCCCCCACAGGGGTCACAGCCCCAGCATTTT.

The rearrangement links TRBV5-4 to TRBJ2-7; D may be TRBD1 (6 bases). Between the trimmed V and J ends, which lost 3 bases and 2 bases, there was a span of 15 bases. Looked up from germline, CDR1 is SGHNT and CDR2 is YYREEE (reference sequence). The CDR3 has 15 residues. The CDR3: CASSWGWGPTYEQYF. As DNA, the CDR3 is TGTGCCAGCAGCTGGGGATGGGGGCCGACCTACGAGCAGTACTTC.